This T cell receptor (beta chain) was found in a study of shared T cell receptors in the human thymus. Sequencing used immunoSEQ multiplex PCR; TCRdb keeps in-frame clones, though not all of them. Of approximately 730,000 clones listed, approximately 85% were seen once; the top ten hold more than 0.008%. The CDR3 consists of 13 residues. Per the germline V gene, CDR1 is MGHRA and CDR2 is YSYEKL. Trimming removed 0 bases from V and 3 bases from J, with 5 bases in between. This clone was seen only once. The same data also went into a second study, on human thymus T cells. That work contributes: Thymic samples were excised during corrective heart operations.

The gene calls are TRBV4-1 and TRBJ2-5; D is unresolved. The receptor's source is a girl under two years old with a congenital heart defect. Sequences were obtained from thymocytes. In DNA, the CDR3 is TGCGCCAGCAGCCAAGAGCAGGAAGAGACCCAGTACTTC. Translation gives CASSQEQEETQYF.